Each of the 29 T cell receptor beta chains below was sequenced from the same sample in a study of spatial heterogeneity in lung cancer. Regarding the study as a whole: One measure, the expanded intratumoral alpha and beta TCR count, tracked tumor mutation counts.

TCRdb analysed the 5' RACE reads with MiXCR anew, one entry per CDR3 protein. The table has over 6,000 distinct CDR3 sequences, roughly 14% seen once. Specified time point: sample taken at primary tumor resection. These receptors have no identified antigens. Source: lung tumor tissue, taken at surgery. These receptor sequences come from a male donor with early-stage non-small cell lung cancer.

To note about this clonotype: In a library made to pick up alpha chains, this beta chain is a stray read with a size that means little. This chain joins TRBV6-5 and TRBJ2-2; D unresolved. This CDR3 comprises 13 residues. The germline CDR1 and CDR2 sequences are MNHEY and SVGAGI. V shed 4 bases and J shed 7 bases, with 10 bases lying between them. The CDR3 nucleotides are TGTGCCAGCAGTTCACCAGTGCACGGGGAGCTGTTTTTT. As protein: CASSSPVHGELFF.

In the case of this clonotype: This beta chain slipped into a library made for alpha chains as a stray read, so its size is not meaningful. This sequence joins TRBV6-2 or TRBV6-3 and TRBJ2-1; 7 bases match TRBD1. V shed 5 bases, J shed 7 bases, and the junction held 8 bases outside the gene matches. Germline V gene data show CDR1 as MNHEY and CDR2 as SVGEGT. CDR3 length equals 14 residues. The DNA of the CDR3 is TGTGCCAGCAGTACCTTGACAGGGCAAAATGAGCAGTTCTTC. This sequence encodes CASSTLTGQNEQFF.

This clonotype was counted ten times or more. This beta chain turned up in a library designed for alpha chains; as an off-target read, its abundance says little. The J gene is TRBJ1-1, the V gene TRBV5-1, with TRBD1 identical over 7 bases. CDR3 length: 18 amino acids. CDR1 and CDR2 (germline): SGHRS, YFSETQ. With V trimmed by 4 bases and J by 1 base, 16 bases remained unmatched. The DNA for the CDR3 is TGCGCCAGCAGCCAAACAATCACACCGGGACAGCAGAACACTGAAGCTTTCTTT. Its translation is CASSQTITPGQQNTEAFF.

This clonotype was counted at least ten times. This beta chain is an unintended read in a library built for alpha chains; its size means little. CDR3 sequence (DNA): TGCGCCAGCAAGGGCACCGGAAACACCATATATTTT. Its translation is CASKGTGNTIYF. The chain is built from TRBV4-1 and TRBJ1-3; D unresolved. V was trimmed by 7 bases and J by 4 bases, leaving 8 bases between them. CDR1 and CDR2 (germline): MGHRA, YSYEKL. This CDR3 is built from 12 residues.

This clonotype was detected many times. Since the library was made to target alpha chains, this beta chain is a stray read and its abundance is not meaningful. The chain employs TRBV12-3 or TRBV12-4 and TRBJ2-1; 11 positions agree with TRBD2. V lost 6 bases to trimming and J lost 8 bases; unmatched junction nucleotides: 9. The CDR3 loop spans 15 amino acids. In DNA, the CDR3 is TGTGCCAGCAGCCAGACTAGCGGGGTAAAGGATGAGCAGTTCTTC. Protein: CASSQTSGVKDEQFF.

This clonotype occurred many times. This beta chain appears as a stray read in a library generated for alpha chains; its size is not informative. This chain links TRBV20-1 with TRBJ2-5; D call uncertain. The germline gives CDR1 DFQATT, CDR2 SNEGSKA (reference sequence). This CDR3 region has 11 residues. V was shortened by 1 base and J by 4 bases, with 4 bases between the two germline ends. The CDR3 loop reads CSARATETQYF. In nucleotides, the CDR3 is TGCAGTGCTAGAGCTACAGAGACCCAGTACTTC.

By proportion, this clonotype is medium-sized. This beta chain is an off-target read within a library intended for alpha chains, so its frequency means little. The chain is built from TRBV20-1 and TRBJ1-1, with D tentatively TRBD1 (5 bases). The V end was cut by 0 bases, the J end by 3 bases, with 14 bases between. Per the germline V gene, CDR1 is DFQATT and CDR2 is SNEGSKA (reference sequence). The CDR3 is 15 amino acids. The CDR3 region is CSARDAGLEHTEAFF. DNA for the CDR3: TGCAGTGCTAGAGACGCAGGGCTAGAGCACACTGAAGCTTTCTTT.

This clonotype was picked up many times. Little can be read into the size of this beta chain, an off-target read in a library designed for alpha chains. This sequence joins TRBV4-1 and TRBJ2-7; D is possibly TRBD1 or TRBD2 (7 bases each). The ends were cut back, 2 bases at V and 3 bases at J, with 17 bases in the middle. Germline V lookup: CDR1 MGHRA, CDR2 YSYEKL. The CDR3 sequence is 16 residues long. The CDR3 coding sequence is TGCGCCAGCAGCCAACAGGGGGGGTCAGGGGGCTACGAGCAGTACGTC. Translation gives CASSQQGGSGGYEQYV.

This clonotype was seen more than once but under ten times. Within a library made for alpha chains, this beta chain is off target, and its count is uninformative. V usage is TRBV20-1 and J usage is TRBJ1-4; D remains unclear. V was pared by 4 bases and J by 5 bases, with 5 bases between. Per germline, CDR1 DFQATT and CDR2 SNEGSKA (reference sequence). The CDR3 runs 11 residues. This chain's CDR3 is CSATRNEKLFF. For the CDR3, the DNA is TGCAGTGCTACCCGAAATGAAAAACTGTTTTTT.

Within the sample, this clonotype is medium-sized (0.01 to 0.1%). In a library made to pick up alpha chains, this beta chain is a stray read with a size that means little. V usage is TRBV12-3 or TRBV12-4 and J usage is TRBJ1-2; no firm D call. The V end lost 4 bases, the J end lost 7 bases, and 13 bases lay between the germline ends. CDR3 length: 13 amino acids. The CDR3 sequence: CASSYRVNGGYTF. The CDR3 DNA is TGTGCCAGCAGTTATCGGGTAAATGGTGGCTACACCTTC.

This clonotype appeared many times. Because the library targeted alpha chains, this beta chain is an off-target read whose size means little. J is TRBJ2-5 and V is TRBV20-1; 8 nucleotides match TRBD1. J lost 2 bases, V lost 5 bases, and 7 bases had no gene match. The CDR3 is 14 residues long. Germline V gene lookup returns CDR1 DFQATT and CDR2 SNEGSKA (reference sequence). The CDR3 sequence: CSAGPGQGQETQYF. The CDR3, as DNA: TGCAGTGCTGGCCCCGGACAGGGACAAGAGACCCAGTACTTC.

This clonotype was counted ten times or more. In a library made to pick up alpha chains, this beta chain is a stray read with a size that means little. V usage is TRBV7-8 and J usage is TRBJ1-2, with TRBD1 matching 9 bases. The CDR3 is 14 residues long. Trimming cost V 6 bases and J 3 bases; bases outside gene matches: 5. Germline V lookup: CDR1 SGHVS, CDR2 FQNEAQ. CDR3 sequence: CASRSTGGDYGYTF. The CDR3 nucleotides are TGTGCCAGCAGGTCTACAGGGGGCGACTATGGCTACACCTTC.

In its sample, this clonotype was seen many times. Little can be read into the size of this beta chain, an off-target read in a library designed for alpha chains. The CDR3 DNA sequence: TGTGCCAGCATGGGGGACAGGGGAATCGATGGCTACACCTTC. Encoded protein: CASMGDRGIDGYTF. V usage is TRBV6-1 and J usage is TRBJ1-2; 10 nucleotides align to TRBD1. The CDR3 contains 14 residues. Per germline, CDR1 MNHNS and CDR2 SASEGT. The trim removed 7 bases at V and 6 bases at J, leaving 8 bases unmatched.

This clonotype appeared once. As an off-target read in a library built for alpha chains, this beta chain has a frequency of little significance. V and J are TRBV21-1 and TRBJ1-4. TRBV21-1 is flagged as a pseudogene. The CDR3 loop spans 16 amino acids. This CDR3 is CASSKDSGRECEKLFF. CDR3 bases: TGTGCCAGCAGCAAAGATTCCGGCAGGGAGTGTGAAAAACTGTTTTTT.

This clonotype is medium-sized by share. This beta chain came through as a stray read in a library set up for alpha chains, and its size says little. The chain joins TRBV19 to TRBJ2-1, with D possibly being TRBD2 (5 bases). V was cut by 3 bases and J by 3 bases, with 12 bases left in between. Germline lookup yields CDR1 LNHDA and CDR2 SQIVND (reference sequence). The length of the CDR3 is 15 residues. In DNA form, the CDR3 reads TGTGCCAGTAGTATCGGCGGGTTTAACTACAATGAGCAGTTCTTC. It codes for CASSIGGFNYNEQFF.

This clonotype showed up many times. Because this beta chain is a stray read in a library intended to capture alpha chains, its abundance should not be given much weight. The chain uses TRBV28 and TRBJ2-2; D is ambiguous. This CDR3 region has 13 residues. The germline V gene encodes CDR1 MDHEN and CDR2 SYDVKM. V lost 1 base and J lost 5, with 5 bases in between. The CDR3 DNA reads TGTGCCAGCAGTTTATACCAGACCGGGGAGCTGTTTTTT. It is translated as CASSLYQTGELFF.

This clonotype was counted a single time. The library was designed around alpha chains, so this beta chain is a stray read whose abundance carries little weight. The V gene is TRBV7-2, the J gene TRBJ2-3; 7 bases match TRBD2. The V and J ends lost 5 bases and 4 bases, in that order; junction bases with no gene match: 9. The CDR3 runs 15 residues. In germline, CDR1 is SGHTA, CDR2 FQGNSA. The CDR3 here is CASSLGGSGADTQYF. For the CDR3, the DNA is TGTGCCAGCAGCCTGGGCGGGAGCGGGGCAGATACGCAGTATTTT. The variable domain in full, completed from reference TRBV7-2 and TRBJ2-3, reads GAGVSQSPSNKVTEKGKDVELRCDPISGHTALYWYRQSLGQGLEFLIYFQGNSAPDKSGLPSDRFSAERTGGSVSTLTIQRTQQEDSAVYLCASSLGGSGADTQYFGPGTRLTVL.

A word on this clonotype: This beta chain represents an off-target read in a library built for alpha chains; its size is of limited meaning. The genes are TRBV27 and TRBJ2-7; 9 nucleotides align to TRBD1. Trimming removed 0 bases from V and 5 bases from J; junction bases left unmatched: 5. The CDR3 has 15 amino acids. CDR1 and CDR2 (germline): MNHEY, SMNVEV (reference sequence). The CDR3 is CASSLSGTGRHEQYF. The CDR3 bases are TGTGCCAGCAGTTTATCGGGGACAGGGAGGCACGAGCAGTACTTC.

With respect to this clonotype: The size of this beta chain means little, since it is a stray read in a library made for alpha chains. This chain uses TRBV18 with TRBJ2-6; D not resolved. This CDR3 is built from 14 residues. Germline CDR1 reads KGHSH; CDR2 reads LQKENI. The V gene lost 3 bases and the J gene lost 4 bases, with 7 bases spanning the gap. The CDR3 DNA is TGTGCCAGCTCACCGGTCGCCGGGGCCAACGTCCTGACTTTC. Protein sequence: CASSPVAGANVLTF.

This clonotype was detected ten times or more. As an off-target read in a library built for alpha chains, this beta chain has a frequency of little significance. The genes are TRBV20-1 and TRBJ1-1; D is uncertain. This CDR3 comprises 13 residues. Germline CDR1 and CDR2: DFQATT and SNEGSKA (reference sequence). The V end was cut by 3 bases, the J end by 11 bases, with 19 bases between. The CDR3 coding sequence is TGCAGTGCTAGTCCCCCGAGTTCGCCTTCGGCTTTCTTT. Its protein is CSASPPSSPSAFF.

For this clonotype: Because the library targeted alpha chains, this beta chain is an off-target read whose size means little. V usage is TRBV10-3 and J usage is TRBJ2-1; the D is unclear. From germline, CDR1 is ENHRY and CDR2 SYGVKD. V gave up 0 bases and J gave up 2 bases, with 11 bases separating them. The length of the CDR3 is 16 residues. CDR3 in amino acids: CAISESAQIPYNEQFF. CDR3 DNA: TGTGCCATCAGTGAGTCGGCGCAGATCCCCTACAATGAGCAGTTCTTC.

This clonotype qualifies as medium-sized. This beta chain came through as a stray read in a library set up for alpha chains, and its size says little. The CDR3 spells CASSHSGTGIGTEAFF. The CDR3 DNA is TGTGCCAGCAGCCACTCCGGGACAGGGATAGGGACTGAAGCTTTCTTT. The J gene is TRBJ1-1, the V gene TRBV14; the match to TRBD1 covers 9 bases. With 3 bases clipped from V and 5 bases from J, the junction kept 10 bases outside the gene matches. This CDR3 spans 16 amino acids. Per germline, CDR1 SGHDN and CDR2 FVKESK. Supplemented by reference TRBV14 and TRBJ1-1, the full variable domain reads EAGVTQFPSHSVIEKGQTVTLRCDPISGHDNLYWYRRVMGKEIKFLLHFVKESKQDESGMPNNRFLAERTGGTYSTLKVQPAELEDSGVYFCASSHSGTGIGTEAFFGQGTRLTVV.

Regarding this clonotype: The size of this beta chain means little, since it is a stray read in a library made for alpha chains. V usage is TRBV10-3 and J usage is TRBJ1-5, with D unclear. Germline V gene lookup returns CDR1 ENHRY and CDR2 SYGVKD. The CDR3 runs 13 residues. V lost 5 bases and J 7 bases, leaving 12 bases between the germline ends. In nucleotides, the CDR3 is TGTGCCATCAGTCCCTCGAGAGCACAGCCCCAGCATTTT. This sequence encodes CAISPSRAQPQHF.

This clonotype was seen ten or more times. As an off-target read in a library built for alpha chains, this beta chain has a frequency of little significance. The chain carries TRBV6-1 and TRBJ2-7; a possible D gene is TRBD2 (7 bases). This CDR3 is 13 amino acids long. The V and J ends lost 6 bases and 4 bases respectively, with 13 bases between them. CDR1 and CDR2 (germline): MNHNS, SASEGT. DNA of the CDR3: TGTGCCAGCAGGGGAGGGGGGGGTTACGAGCAGTACGTC. This gives the protein CASRGGGGYEQYV.

This clonotype was seen at least ten times. This beta chain is a stray read from a library made for alpha chains; its abundance is not meaningful. The genes are TRBV5-1 and TRBJ2-1, with D possibly being TRBD1 (5 bases). Germline CDR1 SGHRS, CDR2 YFSETQ. The V end was cut by 0 bases, the J end by 9 bases, with 10 bases between. The CDR3 has 13 residues. The CDR3 region is CASSLAGWAEQFF. Here the CDR3 DNA reads TGCGCCAGCAGCTTGGCAGGGTGGGCTGAGCAGTTCTTC.

In its sample, this clonotype was seen many times. This beta chain was picked up by a library intended for alpha chains and is off target, so its count carries little meaning. The chain links TRBV12-3 or TRBV12-4 to TRBJ2-1; possible D gene TRBD1, 6 bases. The length of the CDR3 is 14 residues. V dropped 1 base and J dropped 8 bases, with 12 bases sitting between them. CDR3 region: CASSLDRKGDEQFF. The CDR3 DNA reads TGTGCCAGCAGTTTAGACAGGAAGGGGGATGAGCAGTTCTTC.

Worth noting for this clonotype: This beta chain appears as a stray read in a library generated for alpha chains; its size is not informative. The CDR3 region has the DNA TGTGCCAGCAGCTCCCTAGCGGATAGCACAGATACGCAGTATTTT. Residues: CASSSLADSTDTQYF. The chain joins TRBV5-4 to TRBJ2-3, with 7 bases matching TRBD2. The CDR3 contains 15 residues. Germline V gene sequence: CDR1 SGHNT, CDR2 YYREEE (reference sequence). The V segment lost 3 bases and the J segment 0 bases; nucleotides outside the gene matches: 4.

This clonotype was seen many times. Because the library targeted alpha chains, this beta chain is an off-target read whose size means little. This chain joins TRBV12-3 or TRBV12-4 and TRBJ1-4; D perhaps matches TRBD1 (5 bases). V was cut by 6 bases and J by 10 bases, with 18 bases left in between. The CDR3 length is 14 residues. The CDR3 DNA follows: TGTGCCAGCAGACTAGGACGGGACGTAGGAAAACTGTTTTTT. Translated, it gives CASRLGRDVGKLFF.

By share, this clonotype ranks as medium-sized. Being off target in a library aimed at alpha chains, this beta chain has a size of little meaning. The CDR3 nucleotides read TGCGCCAGCAGCCCGGGCCATGCAACTAATGAAAAACTGTTTTTT. Its protein product is CASSPGHATNEKLFF. The chain recombines TRBV5-1 with TRBJ1-4, with D unresolved. This CDR3 contains 15 residues. Germline V gives CDR1 SGHRS, CDR2 YFSETQ. Trimming left V 4 bases short and J 0 bases short, with 10 bases between.